This T cell receptor beta chain comes out of a study of T cell responses to AZD1222 COVID-19 vaccine. Some clones are missing from TCRdb's copy, which holds only in-frame ones; the method was immunoSEQ multiplex PCR. Its table records some 150,000 clones. Germline CDR1 SGHVS, CDR2 FNYEAQ. The V and J ends lost 3 bases and 9 bases, in that order; junction bases with no gene match: 3. This CDR3 comprises 13 residues. The sequence was obtained from an adult in good health. V is TRBV7-6 and J is TRBJ1-5; 9 bases map to TRBD1. The material sequenced was peripheral blood. The CDR3 reads CASSLTGGRPQHF. The CDR3 nucleotides are TGTGCCAGCAGCTTGACAGGGGGGAGGCCCCAGCATTTT.